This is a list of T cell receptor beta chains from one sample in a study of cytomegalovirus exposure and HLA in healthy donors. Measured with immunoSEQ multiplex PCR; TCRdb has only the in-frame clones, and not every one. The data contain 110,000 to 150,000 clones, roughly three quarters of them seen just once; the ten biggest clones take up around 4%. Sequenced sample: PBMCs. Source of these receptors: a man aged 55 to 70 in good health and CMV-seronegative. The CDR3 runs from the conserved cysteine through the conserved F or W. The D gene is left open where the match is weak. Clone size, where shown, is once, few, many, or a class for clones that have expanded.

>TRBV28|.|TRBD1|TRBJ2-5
TGTGCCACTAAAAGGAGTGACAGGGGGAATGAGCAAGAGACCCAGTACTTC
CATKRSDRGNEQETQYF
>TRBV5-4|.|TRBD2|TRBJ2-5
TGTGCCAGCAGCTTGGAGGCTAGCGGGACTCCTAAGGGAGAGACCCAGTACTTC
CASSLEASGTPKGETQYF
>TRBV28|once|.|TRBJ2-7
TGTGCCAGCAGTTTCGTGCGAGAGGGTCCCCTCCTGGTTCAGCAGTACTTC
CASSFVREGPLLVQQYF
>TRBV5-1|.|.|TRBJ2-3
TGCGCCAGCAGCTTCCAGGACACAGATACGCAGTATTTT
CASSFQDTDTQYF
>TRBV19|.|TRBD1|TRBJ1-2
TGTGCCAGTAGTATAAGGACAGGGATAGGGGGCTACACCTTC
CASSIRTGIGGYTF
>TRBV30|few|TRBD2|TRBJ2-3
TGTGCCTGGAGTAAAGGACTAGCGGGAGATTTGGATACGCAGTATTTT
CAWSKGLAGDLDTQYF
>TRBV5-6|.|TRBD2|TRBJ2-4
TGTGCCAGCAGCTTGACTAGCGGGAGCCAAAACATTCAGTACTTC
CASSLTSGSQNIQYF
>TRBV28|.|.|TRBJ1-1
TGTGCCAGCAGTTTGCTTGTAGGGGTGGAAGCTTTCTTT
CASSLLVGVEAFF
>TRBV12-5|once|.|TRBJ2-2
TGTGCTAGTGGATCGGACAGCTACACCGGGGAGCTGTTTTTT
CASGSDSYTGELFF
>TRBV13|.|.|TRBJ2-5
TGTGCCAGCAGCTTAGGCAGCGACAGCTTAGGGGAGACCCAGTACTTC
CASSLGSDSLGETQYF
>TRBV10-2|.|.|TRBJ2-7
TGCGCCAGCACCCCCGGGACAGGGGGTTTGCCTAGCGGGAGGGTCAACGAGCAGTACTTC
CASTPGTGGLPSGRVNEQYF
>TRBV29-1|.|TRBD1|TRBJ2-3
TGCAGCGTTGGAGGGACAGGACTGCGCTGGACAGATACGCAGTATTTT
CSVGGTGLRWTDTQYF
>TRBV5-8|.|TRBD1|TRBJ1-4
TGTGCCAGCAGCTTGGCAGGGGGGTTGGAAACTAATGAAAAACTGTTTTTT
CASSLAGGLETNEKLFF
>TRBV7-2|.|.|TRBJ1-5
TGTGCCAGCAGCCGCGGGAGGGCAGGGCAGCCCCAGCATTTT
CASSRGRAGQPQHF
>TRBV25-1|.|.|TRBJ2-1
TGTGCCAGCAGTGATATTTTAGAAACAGGTCCCTACAATGAGCAGTTCTTC
CASSDILETGPYNEQFF
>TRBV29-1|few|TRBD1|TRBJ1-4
TGCAGCGTGACAGGGGATACTAATGAAAAACTGTTTTTT
CSVTGDTNEKLFF
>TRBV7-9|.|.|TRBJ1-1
TGTGCCAGCAGCTCTAGGATCCGGAACACTGAAGCTTTCTTT
CASSSRIRNTEAFF
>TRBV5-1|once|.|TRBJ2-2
TGCGCCAGCAGTTTAGGGGACACCGGGGAGCTGTTTTTT
CASSLGDTGELFF
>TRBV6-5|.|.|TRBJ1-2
TGTGCCAGCAGTTACAGAGGTGGCTACCCCTTC
CASSYRGGYPF
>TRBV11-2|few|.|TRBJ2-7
TGTGCCAGCAGCCGAATAGGACAGCGATTCTACGAGCAGTACTTC
CASSRIGQRFYEQYF
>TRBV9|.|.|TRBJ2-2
TGTGCCAGCAGCGCAAGGGGAACCGGGGAGCTGTTTTTT
CASSARGTGELFF
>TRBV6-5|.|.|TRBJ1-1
TGTGCCAGCAGCTCAGGGCCAAACCCTGAAGCTTTCTTT
CASSSGPNPEAFF
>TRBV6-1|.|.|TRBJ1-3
TGTGCCAGCAGTGCGTCGACAGCGAACTCTGGAAACACCATATATTTT
CASSASTANSGNTIYF
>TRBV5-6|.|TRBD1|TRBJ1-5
TGTGCCAGCAGCTTGTGGGACAGGGATCAGCCCCAGCATTTT
CASSLWDRDQPQHF
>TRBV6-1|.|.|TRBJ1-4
TGTGCCAGCAGTGGCTTGGCCCCTAATGAAAAACTGTTTTTT
CASSGLAPNEKLFF
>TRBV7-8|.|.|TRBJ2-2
TGTGCCAGCAGCTTAGTTCTTAGCTGGTCCACCGGGGAGCTGTTTTTT
CASSLVLSWSTGELFF
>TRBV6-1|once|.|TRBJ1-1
TGTGCCAGCAGTGAAGTCGGGGGGGCCGGGCCTGAAGCTTTCTTT
CASSEVGGAGPEAFF
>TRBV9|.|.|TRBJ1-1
TGTGCCAGCAGCGCAACGCAGGGCTACACTGAAGCTTTCTTT
CASSATQGYTEAFF
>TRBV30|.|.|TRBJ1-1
TGTGCCTGGAAGCGACGGGACACTGAAGCTTTCTTT
CAWKRRDTEAFF
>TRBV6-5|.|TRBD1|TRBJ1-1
TGTGCCAGCAGTCGGGACAGTGAAGCTTTCTTT
CASSRDSEAFF
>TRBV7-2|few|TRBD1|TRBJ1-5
TGTGCCAGCAGCTCAGGGGGTCAGCCCCAGCATTTT
CASSSGGQPQHF
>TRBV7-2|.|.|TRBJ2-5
TGTGCCAGCAGCTTAGCTTCGTACCAAGAGACCCAGTACTTC
CASSLASYQETQYF
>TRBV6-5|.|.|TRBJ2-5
TGTGCCAGCAGAGGGCACGGGGACCAAGAGACCCAGTACTTC
CASRGHGDQETQYF
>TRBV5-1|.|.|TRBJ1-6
TGCGCCAGCAGCTTGGGCGATCAAGATTCACCCCTCCACTTT
CASSLGDQDSPLHF
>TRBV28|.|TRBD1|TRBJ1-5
TGTGCCAGCAGTTTACACAGGGGATTTAGCAATCAGCCCCAGCATTTT
CASSLHRGFSNQPQHF
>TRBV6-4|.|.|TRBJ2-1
TGTGCCAGCAGTGATGGACTCAATGAGCAGTTCTTC
CASSDGLNEQFF
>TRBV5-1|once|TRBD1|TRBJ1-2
TGCGCCAGCAGCTTCGACAGGGGAGACTATGGCTACACCTTC
CASSFDRGDYGYTF
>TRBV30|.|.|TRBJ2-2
TGTGCCTGGATTTTGGGGAGCACCGGGGAGCTGTTTTTT
CAWILGSTGELFF
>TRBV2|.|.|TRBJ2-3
TGTGCCAGCAGCCTGCAGGGGGGAGATACGCAGTATTTT
CASSLQGGDTQYF
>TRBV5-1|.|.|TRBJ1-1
TGCGCCAGCAGCACCCAACAGGGGAACACTGAAGCTTTCTTT
CASSTQQGNTEAFF
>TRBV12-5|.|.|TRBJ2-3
TGTGCTAGTGGTTGGGGGGGGGCTGCAGATACGCAGTATTTT
CASGWGGAADTQYF
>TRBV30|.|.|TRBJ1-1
TGTGCCTGGAGGATACAGGTTGGCACTGAAGCTTTCTTT
CAWRIQVGTEAFF
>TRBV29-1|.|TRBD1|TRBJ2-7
TGCAGCGTTGAACAGGGACAGGGAATCGGCGAGCAGTACTTC
CSVEQGQGIGEQYF
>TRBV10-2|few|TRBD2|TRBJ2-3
TGCGCCAGCAGTGAGGATGGTGGACTAGCGGGAACCACAGATACGCAGTATTTT
CASSEDGGLAGTTDTQYF
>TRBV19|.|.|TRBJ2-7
TGTGCCAGTAGTATAACAGCAGACTACGAGCAGTACTTC
CASSITADYEQYF
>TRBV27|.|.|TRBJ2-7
TGTGCCAGCAGTTTTAGTGCAGGGGCGTCCTACGAGCAGTACTTC
CASSFSAGASYEQYF